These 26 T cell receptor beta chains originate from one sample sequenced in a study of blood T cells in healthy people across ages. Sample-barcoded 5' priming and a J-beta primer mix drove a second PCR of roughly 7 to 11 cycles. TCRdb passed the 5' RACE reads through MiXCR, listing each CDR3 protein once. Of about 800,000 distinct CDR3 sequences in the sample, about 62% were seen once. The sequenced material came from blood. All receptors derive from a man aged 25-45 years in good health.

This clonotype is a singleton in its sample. The CDR3 DNA reads as TGTGCCACCAGCAGTTCAGATACGCAGTATTTT. This encodes CATSSSDTQYF. This chain links TRBV15 with TRBJ2-3; no clear D gene. Trimming stripped 3 bases from V and 4 bases from J, with 2 bases between. CDR1 LNHNV and CDR2 YYDKDF come from the germline V gene (reference sequence). CDR3 length: 11 amino acids.

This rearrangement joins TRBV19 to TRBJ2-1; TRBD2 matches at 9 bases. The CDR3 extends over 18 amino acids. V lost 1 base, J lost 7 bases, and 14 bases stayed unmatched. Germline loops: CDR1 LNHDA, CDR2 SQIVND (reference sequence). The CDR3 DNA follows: TGTGCCAGTAGTATAGTAGGTCTAGCGGGAATTTTTGTGAATGAGCAGTTCTTC. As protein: CASSIVGLAGIFVNEQFF.

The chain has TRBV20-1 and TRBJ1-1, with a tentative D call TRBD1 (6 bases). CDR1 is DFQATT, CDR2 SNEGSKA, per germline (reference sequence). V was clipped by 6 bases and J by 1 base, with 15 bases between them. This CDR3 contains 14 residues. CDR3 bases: TGCAGTGCGAACGCTGGACAGACGAACACTGAAGCTTTCTTT. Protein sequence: CSANAGQTNTEAFF.

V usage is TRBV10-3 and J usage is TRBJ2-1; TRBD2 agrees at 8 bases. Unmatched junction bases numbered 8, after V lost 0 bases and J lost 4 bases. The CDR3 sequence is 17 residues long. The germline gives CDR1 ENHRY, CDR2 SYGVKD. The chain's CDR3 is CAISESITSGPYNEQFF. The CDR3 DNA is TGTGCCATCAGTGAGTCGATAACTAGCGGACCTTACAATGAGCAGTTCTTC.

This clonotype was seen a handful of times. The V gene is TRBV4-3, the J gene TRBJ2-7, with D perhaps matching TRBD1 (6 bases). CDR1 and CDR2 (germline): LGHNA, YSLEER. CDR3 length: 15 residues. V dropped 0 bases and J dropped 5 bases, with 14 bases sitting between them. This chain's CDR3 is CASSQEEDSGHEQYF. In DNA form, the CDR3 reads TGCGCCAGCAGCCAAGAGGAGGACAGTGGGCACGAGCAGTACTTC.

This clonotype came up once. CDR3 DNA sequence: TGTGCCAGCAGCCAAGTATCGCTGGGTACGCAGTATTTT. Encoded protein: CASSQVSLGTQYF. The chain couples TRBV3-1 to TRBJ2-3; D is uncertain. This CDR3 is built from 13 residues. Germline loops: CDR1 LGHDT, CDR2 YNNKEL (reference sequence). V shed 1 base and J shed 8 bases, with 10 bases lying between them.

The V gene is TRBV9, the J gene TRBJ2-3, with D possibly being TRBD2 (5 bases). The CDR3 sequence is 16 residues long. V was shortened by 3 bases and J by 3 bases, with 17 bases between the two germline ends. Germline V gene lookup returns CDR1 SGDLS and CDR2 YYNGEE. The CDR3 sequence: CASSAGGRVRTDTQYF. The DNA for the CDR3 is TGTGCCAGCAGCGCAGGAGGTAGAGTGAGGACAGATACGCAGTATTTT.

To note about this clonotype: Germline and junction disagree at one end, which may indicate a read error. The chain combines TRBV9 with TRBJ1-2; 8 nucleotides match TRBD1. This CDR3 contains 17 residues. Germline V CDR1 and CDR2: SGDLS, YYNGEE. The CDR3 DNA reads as TGTGCCGGCAGCGGCTGGACAGGGAAAAGTTTCTACTATGGCTACACCTTC. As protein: CAGSGWTGKSFYYGYTF.

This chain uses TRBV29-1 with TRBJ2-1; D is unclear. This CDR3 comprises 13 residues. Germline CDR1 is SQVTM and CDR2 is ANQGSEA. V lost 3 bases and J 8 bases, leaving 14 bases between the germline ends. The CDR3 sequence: CSVDQAAFDEQFF. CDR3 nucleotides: TGCAGCGTTGATCAGGCAGCGTTCGATGAGCAGTTCTTC.

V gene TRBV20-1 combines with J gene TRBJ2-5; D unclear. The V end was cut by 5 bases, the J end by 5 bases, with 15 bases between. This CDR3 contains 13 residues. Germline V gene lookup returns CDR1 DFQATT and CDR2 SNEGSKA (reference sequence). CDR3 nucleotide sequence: TGCAGTGCTCCTGGCGGCCCGCTGGAGACCCAGTACTTC. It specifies CSAPGGPLETQYF.

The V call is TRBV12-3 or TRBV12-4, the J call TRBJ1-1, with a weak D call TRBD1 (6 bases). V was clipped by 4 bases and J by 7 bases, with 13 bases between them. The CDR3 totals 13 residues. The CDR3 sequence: CASSSDSFDEAFF. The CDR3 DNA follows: TGTGCCAGCAGTTCGGACAGTTTCGATGAAGCTTTCTTT.

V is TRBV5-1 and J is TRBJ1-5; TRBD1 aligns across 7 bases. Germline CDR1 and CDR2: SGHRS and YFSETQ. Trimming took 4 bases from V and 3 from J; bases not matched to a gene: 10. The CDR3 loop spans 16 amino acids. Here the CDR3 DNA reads TGCGCCAGCAGCGGAAGCAATGACAGGGTCAATCAGCCCCAGCATTTT. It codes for CASSGSNDRVNQPQHF.

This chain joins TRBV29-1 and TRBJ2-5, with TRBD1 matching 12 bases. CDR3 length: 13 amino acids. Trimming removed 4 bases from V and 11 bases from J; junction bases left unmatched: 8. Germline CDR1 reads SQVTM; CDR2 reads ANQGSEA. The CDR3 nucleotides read TGCAGCGTTGGGGGACAGGGGGCCGGGGAGCAGTACTTC. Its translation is CSVGGQGAGEQYF. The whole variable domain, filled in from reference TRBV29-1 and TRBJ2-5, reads SAVISQKPSRDICQRGTSLTIQCQVDSQVTMMFWYRQQPGQSLTLIATANQGSEATYESGFVIDKFPISRPNLTFSTLTVSNMSPEDSSIYLCSVGGQGAGEQYFGPGTRLLVL.

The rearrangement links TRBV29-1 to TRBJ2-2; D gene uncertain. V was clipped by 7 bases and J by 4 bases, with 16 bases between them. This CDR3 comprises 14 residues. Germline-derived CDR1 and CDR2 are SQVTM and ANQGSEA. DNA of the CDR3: TGCAGCGCCGGACCCTGGGGAATCACCGGGGAGCTGTTTTTT. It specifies CSAGPWGITGELFF.

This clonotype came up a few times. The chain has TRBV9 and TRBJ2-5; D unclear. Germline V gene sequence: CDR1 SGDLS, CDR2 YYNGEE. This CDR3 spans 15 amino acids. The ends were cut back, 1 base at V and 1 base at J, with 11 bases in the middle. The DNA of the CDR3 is TGTGCCAGCAGCGTATCCCCACGGACCCAAGAGACCCAGTACTTC. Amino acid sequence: CASSVSPRTQETQYF.

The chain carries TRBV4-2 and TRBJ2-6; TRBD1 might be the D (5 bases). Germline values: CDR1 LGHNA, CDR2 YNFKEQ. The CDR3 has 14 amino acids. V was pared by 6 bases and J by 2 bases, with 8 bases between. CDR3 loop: CASRKGTGANVLTF. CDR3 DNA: TGTGCCAGCAGAAAGGGGACTGGGGCCAACGTCCTGACTTTC.

CDR3 DNA sequence: TGTGCCACCAGCGGGACCGGGCCCGGGGGCGAAAAACTGTTTTTT. Protein sequence: CATSGTGPGGEKLFF. The rearrangement uses TRBV15 and TRBJ1-4; D perhaps matches TRBD1 (6 bases). The CDR3 has 15 residues. Per germline, CDR1 LNHNV and CDR2 YYDKDF (reference sequence). Trimming removed 5 bases at V and 8 bases at J, with 18 bases between.

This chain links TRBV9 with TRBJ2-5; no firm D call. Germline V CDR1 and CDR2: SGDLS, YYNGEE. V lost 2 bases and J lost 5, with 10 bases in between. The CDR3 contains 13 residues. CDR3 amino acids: CASSVGGGETQYF. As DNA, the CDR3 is TGTGCCAGCAGCGTCGGTGGTGGGGAGACCCAGTACTTC.

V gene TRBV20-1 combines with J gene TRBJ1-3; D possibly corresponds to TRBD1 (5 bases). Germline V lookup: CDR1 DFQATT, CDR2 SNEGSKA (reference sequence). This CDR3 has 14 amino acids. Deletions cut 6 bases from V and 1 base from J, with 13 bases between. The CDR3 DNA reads TGCAGTGCAAATCCCAACAGGTCTGGAAACACCATATATTTT. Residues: CSANPNRSGNTIYF.

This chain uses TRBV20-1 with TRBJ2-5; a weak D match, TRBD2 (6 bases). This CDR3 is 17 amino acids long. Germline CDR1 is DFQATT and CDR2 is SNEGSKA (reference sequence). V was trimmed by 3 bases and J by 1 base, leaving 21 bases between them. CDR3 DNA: TGCAGTGCTAGTGACCCCCCTTGGGAGCGGGCCCAAGAGACCCAGTACTTC. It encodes CSASDPPWERAQETQYF.

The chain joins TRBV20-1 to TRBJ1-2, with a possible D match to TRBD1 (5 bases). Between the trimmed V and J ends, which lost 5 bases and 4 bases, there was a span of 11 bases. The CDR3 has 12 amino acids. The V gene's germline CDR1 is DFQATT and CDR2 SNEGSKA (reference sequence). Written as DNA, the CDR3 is TGCAGTGCTCCAGAGGGGAGCTATGGCTACACCTTC. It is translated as CSAPEGSYGYTF.

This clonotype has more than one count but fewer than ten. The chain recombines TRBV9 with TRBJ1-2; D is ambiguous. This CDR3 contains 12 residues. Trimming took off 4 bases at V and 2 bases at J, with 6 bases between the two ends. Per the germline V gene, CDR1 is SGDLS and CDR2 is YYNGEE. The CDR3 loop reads CASSKVNYGYTF. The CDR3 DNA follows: TGTGCCAGCAGCAAGGTGAACTATGGCTACACCTTC.

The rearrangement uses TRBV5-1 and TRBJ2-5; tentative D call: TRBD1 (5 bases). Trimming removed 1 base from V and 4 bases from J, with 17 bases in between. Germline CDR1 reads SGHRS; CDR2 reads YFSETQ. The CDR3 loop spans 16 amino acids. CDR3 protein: CASSLTVQGDRETQYF. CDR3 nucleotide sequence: TGCGCCAGCAGCTTGACAGTCCAAGGTGACAGAGAGACCCAGTACTTC.

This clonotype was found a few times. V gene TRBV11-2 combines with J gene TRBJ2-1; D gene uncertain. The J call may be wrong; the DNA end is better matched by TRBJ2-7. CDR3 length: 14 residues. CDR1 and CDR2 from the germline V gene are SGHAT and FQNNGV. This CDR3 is CASSLALAYNEQYF. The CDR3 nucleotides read TGTGCCAGCAGTTTGGCTCTCGCCTACAATGAGCAGTACTTC.

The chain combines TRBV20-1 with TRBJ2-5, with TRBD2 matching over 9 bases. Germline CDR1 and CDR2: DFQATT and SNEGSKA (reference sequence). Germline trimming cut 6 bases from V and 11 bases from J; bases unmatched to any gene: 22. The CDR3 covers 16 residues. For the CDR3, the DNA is TGCAGTGCGGGCAGAGTTAGCGGGAGTACCCACAATGAGCAGTACTTC. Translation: CSAGRVSGSTHNEQYF.

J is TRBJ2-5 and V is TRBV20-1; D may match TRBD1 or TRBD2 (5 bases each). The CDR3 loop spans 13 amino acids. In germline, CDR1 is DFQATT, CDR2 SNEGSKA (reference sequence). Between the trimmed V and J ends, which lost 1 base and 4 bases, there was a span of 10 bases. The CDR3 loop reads CSARVGGRETQYF. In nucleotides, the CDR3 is TGCAGTGCTAGAGTTGGGGGAAGAGAGACCCAGTACTTC.